The T cell receptor beta chain under discussion was sequenced for a study of T cells in Graves' hyperthyroidism and ophthalmopathy. Points from the study as a whole: The model predicted ophthalmopathy a median approximately six months before onset.

CDR3 length: 16 amino acids. CDR1 LGHNA and CDR2 YSLEER come from the germline V gene. After removal of 0 bases from V and 6 bases from J, the junction contained 8 bases not matched to a gene. Researchers took RNA transcripts and amplified the TCR beta CDR3 regions from them. HTBI primers were the set used in a first-round RT-PCR of the TCR CDR3. In TCRdb, the multiplex PCR reads were re-called with MiXCR into one record per CDR3 protein. Among under 650,000 distinct CDR3 sequences listed, roughly 16% were seen once. Comment on this clonotype: The antigen remains unidentified.

The receptor was isolated from a woman in her 30s with Graves' hyperthyroidism. The chain is built from TRBV4-3 and TRBJ2-7, with 10 bases fitting TRBD1. Material: blood. CDR3 sequence reads: CASSQDTGTGALEQYF. The CDR3 DNA is TGCGCCAGCAGCCAAGATACCGGGACAGGGGCGCTCGAGCAGTACTTC.